Presented here are 5 T cell receptor beta chains from one specimen sequenced in a study of T cell changes during pregnancy in multiple sclerosis (dated by TCRdb to the late 2010s). Libraries were prepared through the immunoSEQ multiplex PCR assay. Not all clones reach the TCRdb copy of this immuneACCESS table, which keeps in-frame sequences only. Checked studies attribute under half of the gap to unresolved V genes and leave the rest unexplained. The sample yields 45,000 to 55,000 clones; 80% to 95% were counted once. The ten largest clones add up to more than 0.15% of the sample. The starting material was CD4+ T cells from peripheral blood mononuclear cells, obtained after pregnancy. Receptors were obtained from a female donor in good health, enrolled as a control in a pregnancy study.

The CDR3 region is CASSHNQGFSSGANVLTF. The DNA of the CDR3 is TGTGCCAGCAGCCACAATCAGGGATTTAGCTCTGGGGCCAACGTCCTGACTTTC. V is TRBV14 and J is TRBJ2-6, with a tentative D call TRBD1 (5 bases). Trimming removed 3 bases from V and 0 bases from J, with 15 bases in between. This CDR3 is 18 amino acids long. Germline-derived CDR1 and CDR2 are SGHDN and FVKESK.

CDR3 in amino acids: CATMVVSTASYGYTF. The CDR3 DNA follows: TGTGCCACCATGGTGGTTTCGACAGCGAGCTATGGCTACACCTTC. This chain links TRBV7-9 with TRBJ1-2, with D maybe TRBD1 (5 bases). The germline V and J ends were trimmed by 10 bases and 4 bases, with 22 bases remaining between them. There are 15 residues in the CDR3. The V gene's germline CDR1 is SEHNR and CDR2 FQNEAQ (reference sequence).

The genes are TRBV11-3 and TRBJ2-7, with 11 bases fitting TRBD1. V gave up 5 bases and J gave up 5 bases; unmatched junction bases: 5. CDR1 is SGHNT and CDR2 is YENEEA in the germline V gene. The CDR3 has 14 amino acids. The CDR3 reads CASSMDRGHNEQYF. CDR3 nucleotide sequence: TGTGCCAGCAGCATGGACAGGGGGCATAACGAGCAGTACTTC.

The chain couples TRBV6-4 to TRBJ2-3; D remains unclear. V was clipped by 4 bases and J by 5 bases, with 10 bases between them. CDR3 length: 13 residues. Germline loops: CDR1 MRHNA, CDR2 SNTAGT. The CDR3 loop reads CASSVRQGDTQYF. CDR3 bases: TGTGCCAGCAGTGTCCGACAAGGAGATACGCAGTATTTT.

The chain recombines TRBV6-4 with TRBJ2-5; D may be TRBD2 (6 bases). Trimming pared 4 bases from V and 5 bases from J, leaving 11 bases between. The CDR3 has 13 residues. CDR1 MRHNA and CDR2 SNTAGT come from the germline V gene. CDR3 region: CASSVADGETQYF. CDR3 coding DNA: TGTGCCAGCAGTGTAGCGGACGGGGAGACCCAGTACTTC.